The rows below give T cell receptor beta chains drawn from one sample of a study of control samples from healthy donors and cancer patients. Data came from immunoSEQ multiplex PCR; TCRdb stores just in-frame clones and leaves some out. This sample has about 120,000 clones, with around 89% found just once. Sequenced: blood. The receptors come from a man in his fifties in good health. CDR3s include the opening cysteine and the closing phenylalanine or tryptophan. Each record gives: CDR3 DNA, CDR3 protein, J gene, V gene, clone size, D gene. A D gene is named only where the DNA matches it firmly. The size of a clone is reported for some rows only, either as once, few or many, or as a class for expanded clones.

CDR3 DNA: TGTGCCAGCAGCGTGCGTCGAGACAGGGGGCGCGATGGCTACACCTTC; CDR3 protein: CASSVRRDRGRDGYTF; J gene: TRBJ1-2; V gene: TRBV9; clone size: NA; D gene: TRBD1
CDR3 DNA: TGTGCCAGCAGCCAAGAGGGACTAGCGGGGGGGCTCAGCACCGGGGAGCTGTTTTTT; CDR3 protein: CASSQEGLAGGLSTGELFF; J gene: TRBJ2-2; V gene: TRBV4-2; clone size: once; D gene: TRBD2
CDR3 DNA: TGTGCCAGCAGCCCCACTCCGGGGGCCCAAGCCAAAAACATTCAGTACTTC; CDR3 protein: CASSPTPGAQAKNIQYF; J gene: TRBJ2-4; V gene: TRBV5-4; clone size: NA; D gene: NA
CDR3 DNA: TGCGCCAGCAGCTTGGGGGGGTACCAAGAGACCCAGTACTTC; CDR3 protein: CASSLGGYQETQYF; J gene: TRBJ2-5; V gene: TRBV5-1; clone size: NA; D gene: NA
CDR3 DNA: TGTGCCAGCAGCTTAGACGGGGTACGGGAGACCCAGTACTTC; CDR3 protein: CASSLDGVRETQYF; J gene: TRBJ2-5; V gene: TRBV7-2; clone size: NA; D gene: NA
CDR3 DNA: TGTGCCAGCAGTTACTCGAGAGTGGGTGGCTACACCTTC; CDR3 protein: CASSYSRVGGYTF; J gene: TRBJ1-2; V gene: TRBV6-5; clone size: few; D gene: NA
CDR3 DNA: TGTGCCAGCAGCGACAGGGGCACTGAAGCTTTCTTT; CDR3 protein: CASSDRGTEAFF; J gene: TRBJ1-1; V gene: TRBV7-6; clone size: few; D gene: TRBD1
CDR3 DNA: TGTGCCAGCAGCGTAAATCGTGGCACAGATACGCAGTATTTT; CDR3 protein: CASSVNRGTDTQYF; J gene: TRBJ2-3; V gene: TRBV9; clone size: NA; D gene: NA
CDR3 DNA: TGTGCCAGCGATACTAGCGGGGGGGCGGATGAGCAGTTCTTC; CDR3 protein: CASDTSGGADEQFF; J gene: TRBJ2-1; V gene: TRBV3-1/TRBV3-2; clone size: NA; D gene: TRBD2
CDR3 DNA: TGCGCCAGCAGCGGGTTCGACAGGGAGGAGGGAAGCAATCAGCCCCAGCATTTT; CDR3 protein: CASSGFDREEGSNQPQHF; J gene: TRBJ1-5; V gene: TRBV5-1; clone size: NA; D gene: TRBD1
CDR3 DNA: TGTGCCAGTAGACAAGACAGGGGGCGTAATGGCTACACCTTC; CDR3 protein: CASRQDRGRNGYTF; J gene: TRBJ1-2; V gene: TRBV19; clone size: NA; D gene: TRBD1
CDR3 DNA: TGTGCCAGTAGGAAACAGGGCTTGGATGGCTACACCTTC; CDR3 protein: CASRKQGLDGYTF; J gene: TRBJ1-2; V gene: TRBV19; clone size: NA; D gene: NA
CDR3 DNA: TGTGCCAGCAGCCAAAGGCTAGCGGGGGGGCCCGGGGATACGCAGTATTTT; CDR3 protein: CASSQRLAGGPGDTQYF; J gene: TRBJ2-3; V gene: TRBV4-2; clone size: few; D gene: TRBD2
CDR3 DNA: TGTGCCAGCAGCGTAGGAGTCCTCTATGGGGCAACTAATGAAAAACTGTTTTTT; CDR3 protein: CASSVGVLYGATNEKLFF; J gene: TRBJ1-4; V gene: TRBV9; clone size: NA; D gene: NA
CDR3 DNA: TGTGCCAGCAGCTCCGCTGACAGGGGCTATTCACCCCTCCACTTT; CDR3 protein: CASSSADRGYSPLHF; J gene: TRBJ1-6; V gene: TRBV5-6; clone size: NA; D gene: TRBD1
CDR3 DNA: TGTGCCTGGATGACCTCCGGGCGTCCATCCTACGAGCAGTACTTC; CDR3 protein: CAWMTSGRPSYEQYF; J gene: TRBJ2-7; V gene: TRBV30; clone size: NA; D gene: NA
CDR3 DNA: TGTGCCAGCAGCTTAGATCGTCGGGACGGCAAATGGAATGGCTACACCTTC; CDR3 protein: CASSLDRRDGKWNGYTF; J gene: TRBJ1-2; V gene: TRBV7-6; clone size: NA; D gene: NA
CDR3 DNA: TGTGCCAGCTCACGGACCGATTACAATGAGCAGTTCTTC; CDR3 protein: CASSRTDYNEQFF; J gene: TRBJ2-1; V gene: TRBV18; clone size: once; D gene: NA
CDR3 DNA: TGTGCCAGCAGCTTAGGGGGAGACAGGGGCGGGGGCTACACCTTC; CDR3 protein: CASSLGGDRGGGYTF; J gene: TRBJ1-2; V gene: TRBV7-9; clone size: NA; D gene: TRBD1
CDR3 DNA: TGTGCCAGCAGCGTAGTACCAGGGGACACCGGGGAGCTGTTTTTT; CDR3 protein: CASSVVPGDTGELFF; J gene: TRBJ2-2; V gene: TRBV9; clone size: NA; D gene: NA
CDR3 DNA: TGTGCCAGCAGCGGGCCTGAAGAGACCCAGTACTTC; CDR3 protein: CASSGPEETQYF; J gene: TRBJ2-5; V gene: TRBV6-5; clone size: NA; D gene: NA
CDR3 DNA: TGTGCCAGCACTCCACTAGCGGAGGGCGGAGATACGCAGTATTTT; CDR3 protein: CASTPLAEGGDTQYF; J gene: TRBJ2-3; V gene: TRBV9; clone size: NA; D gene: TRBD2
CDR3 DNA: TGTGCCAGCAGTAGGGGAAATGATGGCTACACCTTC; CDR3 protein: CASSRGNDGYTF; J gene: TRBJ1-2; V gene: TRBV27; clone size: NA; D gene: NA
CDR3 DNA: TGCGCCAGCAGCTTGGATGCTAGCGGGGGGGGTCAAGAGACCCAGTACTTC; CDR3 protein: CASSLDASGGGQETQYF; J gene: TRBJ2-5; V gene: TRBV5-1; clone size: NA; D gene: TRBD2
CDR3 DNA: TGTGCCAGCAGATTAGCGGGGGGCGAGCAGTTCTTC; CDR3 protein: CASRLAGGEQFF; J gene: TRBJ2-1; V gene: TRBV27; clone size: NA; D gene: TRBD2
CDR3 DNA: TGTGCCAGCAGCGTGACAGGGGGTGGCTACACCTTC; CDR3 protein: CASSVTGGGYTF; J gene: TRBJ1-2; V gene: TRBV9; clone size: few; D gene: TRBD1
CDR3 DNA: TGTGCCAGCAGTTTAGGGGGGTCCTACGAGCAGTACTTC; CDR3 protein: CASSLGGSYEQYF; J gene: TRBJ2-7; V gene: TRBV12-3/TRBV12-4; clone size: NA; D gene: NA
CDR3 DNA: TGCGCCAGCACTCTCGTACGCCCAGCGGGCAATCAGCCCCAGCATTTT; CDR3 protein: CASTLVRPAGNQPQHF; J gene: TRBJ1-5; V gene: TRBV10-1; clone size: once; D gene: NA
CDR3 DNA: TGTGCCAGTAAAGAACGGCCTGGTGAAAAACTGTTTTTT; CDR3 protein: CASKERPGEKLFF; J gene: TRBJ1-4; V gene: TRBV19; clone size: NA; D gene: NA